The 20 T cell receptor beta chains given below trace back to one sample, sequenced in a study of T cell responses to AZD1222 COVID-19 vaccine. The data were produced by immunoSEQ multiplex PCR, yet TCRdb's version contains in-frame clones alone and is incomplete. In the table there are about 160,000 clones, 94% of which are singletons. Sequences were derived from peripheral blood, sampled on day 0 of AZD1222 vaccination. These receptor sequences come from an adult in good health.

Here the CDR3 reads CASSLRASDDTQYF. The DNA for the CDR3 is TGTGCCAGCAGCTTAAGGGCTAGCGATGATACGCAGTATTTT. The chain uses TRBV7-3 and TRBJ2-3; tentative D call: TRBD2 (6 bases). This CDR3 is 14 amino acids long. The V end lost 1 base, the J end lost 6 bases, and 11 bases lay between the germline ends. Per the germline V gene, CDR1 is SGHTA and CDR2 is FQGTGA.

The chain joins TRBV24-1 to TRBJ1-3; unclear D gene. The CDR3 extends over 13 amino acids. The germline CDR1 and CDR2 sequences are KGHDR and SFDVKD. The V gene lost 0 bases and the J gene lost 2 bases, with 1 base spanning the gap. This chain's CDR3 is CATSDLPGNTIYF. The CDR3 DNA follows: TGTGCCACCAGTGATTTGCCTGGAAACACCATATATTTT.

The rearrangement joins TRBV7-9 to TRBJ1-6, with a tentative D call TRBD1 (5 bases). With 5 bases removed from V and 8 bases from J, the gap between germline ends came to 7 bases. The germline CDR1 and CDR2 sequences are SEHNR and FQNEAQ (reference sequence). The CDR3 runs 12 residues. The CDR3 protein is CASSQQDSPLHF. In nucleotides, the CDR3 is TGTGCCAGCAGCCAACAGGATTCACCCCTCCACTTT. Drawing the rest from reference TRBV7-9 and TRBJ1-6, the complete variable domain is DTGVSQNPRHKITKRGQNVTFRCDPISEHNRLYWYRQTLGQGPEFLTYFQNEAQLEKSRLLSDRFSAERPKGSFSTLEIQRTEQGDSAMYLCASSQQDSPLHFGNGTRLTVT.

The rearrangement uses TRBV7-9 and TRBJ1-6; unclear D gene. Germline CDR1 is SEHNR and CDR2 is FQNEAQ (reference sequence). This CDR3 is built from 17 residues. V dropped 4 bases and J dropped 0 bases, with 13 bases sitting between them. The CDR3, as DNA: TGTGCCAGCAGCTCATCGACCGCAAGCTCCTATAATTCACCCCTCCACTTT. It specifies CASSSSTASSYNSPLHF. Combining the CDR3 with reference TRBV7-9 and TRBJ1-6 gives the whole variable domain DTGVSQNPRHKITKRGQNVTFRCDPISEHNRLYWYRQTLGQGPEFLTYFQNEAQLEKSRLLSDRFSAERPKGSFSTLEIQRTEQGDSAMYLCASSSSTASSYNSPLHFGNGTRLTVT.

This clone appeared a few times. V gene TRBV12-3 or TRBV12-4 combines with J gene TRBJ1-1; maybe TRBD1 (5 bases). CDR3 length: 12 amino acids. Trimming took off 3 bases at V and 10 bases at J, with 12 bases between the two ends. The CDR3: CASSFRQGRAFF. The CDR3 nucleotides are TGTGCCAGCAGTTTTCGTCAGGGTAGAGCTTTCTTT.

This chain uses TRBV7-9 with TRBJ1-1; D gene ambiguous. The germline V gene has CDR1 SEHNR and CDR2 FQNEAQ (reference sequence). This CDR3 comprises 14 residues. V was trimmed by 1 base and J by 10 bases, leaving 16 bases between them. CDR3 loop: CASSLVVGLLGAFF. In DNA form, the CDR3 reads TGTGCCAGCAGCTTAGTTGTGGGATTATTGGGAGCTTTCTTT.

This CDR3 is CASSHRRRNEQFF. The CDR3 nucleotides are TGTGCCAGCAGTCACCGCCGGAGAAATGAGCAGTTCTTC. The chain recombines TRBV7-8 with TRBJ2-1; the D is unclear. CDR3 length equals 13 residues. The V gene's germline CDR1 is SGHVS and CDR2 FQNEAQ. Trimming pared 6 bases from V and 7 bases from J, leaving 13 bases between.

The CDR3 here is CASSTGTSGISYEQYV. CDR3 sequence (DNA): TGTGCCAGCAGCACAGGGACTAGCGGCATCTCCTACGAGCAGTACGTC. The rearrangement links TRBV5-5 to TRBJ2-7; TRBD2 aligns across 11 bases. The germline V gene encodes CDR1 SGHKS and CDR2 YYEKEE (reference sequence). The V segment lost 4 bases and the J segment 0 bases; nucleotides outside the gene matches: 6. The CDR3 has 16 residues.

V gene TRBV2 combines with J gene TRBJ2-7; the D is unclear. CDR3 length: 12 residues. V lost 3 bases and J 3 bases, leaving 6 bases between the germline ends. Per the germline V gene, CDR1 is SNHLY and CDR2 is FYNNEI. Written as DNA, the CDR3 is TGTGCCAGCAGTGAGGGGTTCTACGAGCAGTACGTC. This sequence encodes CASSEGFYEQYV.

This chain uses TRBV6-5 with TRBJ1-3; tentatively, D is TRBD1 (5 bases). This CDR3 has 16 residues. The germline V gene has CDR1 MNHEY and CDR2 SVGAGI. The germline V and J ends were trimmed by 0 bases and 4 bases, with 13 bases remaining between them. CDR3 residues: CASSYSREASGNTIYF. In nucleotides, the CDR3 is TGTGCCAGCAGTTACTCCAGGGAGGCCTCAGGAAACACCATATATTTT.

CDR3 in amino acids: CASSVAGEDEKLFF. CDR3 nucleotide sequence: TGTGCCAGCAGTGTCGCAGGGGAGGATGAAAAACTGTTTTTT. The V and J genes are TRBV28 and TRBJ1-4; perhaps TRBD1 as D (6 bases). Looked up from germline, CDR1 is MDHEN and CDR2 is SYDVKM. The V end lost 5 bases, the J end lost 6 bases, and 13 bases lay between the germline ends. This CDR3 comprises 14 residues.

The CDR3 nucleotides are TGTGCCAGTAGTATAGATCTGTGGACAGGCCTGTCGGAGACCCAGTACTTC. It codes for CASSIDLWTGLSETQYF. The rearrangement links TRBV19 to TRBJ2-5; 7 bases align to TRBD1. The length of the CDR3 is 17 residues. Losses at the gene ends were 0 bases for V and 5 bases for J; bases not matched to a gene: 12. CDR1 is LNHDA, CDR2 SQIVND, per germline (reference sequence). Variable domain in full (rest from reference TRBV19 and TRBJ2-5): DGGITQSPKYLFRKEGQNVTLSCEQNLNHDAMYWYRQDPGQGLRLIYYSQIVNDFQKGDIAEGYSVSREKKESFPLTVTSAQKNPTAFYLCASSIDLWTGLSETQYFGPGTRLLVL.

The chain carries TRBV5-1 and TRBJ1-1, with TRBD1 as a possible D gene (5 bases). The germline gives CDR1 SGHRS, CDR2 YFSETQ. This CDR3 contains 13 residues. The V end was cut by 0 bases, the J end by 6 bases, with 9 bases between. CDR3 loop: CASSLAGGAEAFF. In nucleotides, the CDR3 is TGCGCCAGCAGCTTGGCCGGGGGGGCTGAAGCTTTCTTT.

In this sample, this clone turned up a few times. The V call is TRBV5-1, the J call TRBJ1-1; the D gene is possibly TRBD1 (6 bases). V was clipped by 0 bases and J by 1 base, with 10 bases between them. The CDR3 extends over 15 amino acids. CDR1 is SGHRS and CDR2 is YFSETQ in the germline V gene. The DNA for the CDR3 is TGCGCCAGCAGCTTGGTGGCAGGGGAGAACACTGAAGCTTTCTTT. Residues: CASSLVAGENTEAFF. The whole variable domain, remainder taken from reference TRBV5-1 and TRBJ1-1, is KAGVTQTPRYLIKTRGQQVTLSCSPISGHRSVSWYQQTPGQGLQFLFEYFSETQRNKGNFPGRFSGRQFSNSRSEMNVSTLELGDSALYLCASSLVAGENTEAFFGQGTRLTVV.

The chain is built from TRBV29-1 and TRBJ2-1; D is possibly TRBD2 (6 bases). There are 12 residues in the CDR3. CDR1 SQVTM and CDR2 ANQGSEA come from the germline V gene. Trimming took 3 bases from V and 7 from J, leaving 10 bases between them. The CDR3 protein is CSVDVAVNEQFF. DNA for the CDR3: TGCAGCGTTGACGTAGCGGTAAATGAGCAGTTCTTC.

The genes are TRBV5-8 and TRBJ2-1, with D perhaps assigned TRBD1 or TRBD2 (6 bases each). The CDR3 has 13 residues. Germline V gene lookup returns CDR1 SGHTS and CDR2 YDEGEE. The V end was cut by 5 bases, the J end by 5 bases, with 11 bases between. The CDR3, as DNA: TGTGCCAGCAGGTGGAGGGGGGACAATGAGCAGTTCTTC. It translates to CASRWRGDNEQFF.

V usage is TRBV5-1 and J usage is TRBJ1-4; 10 nucleotides agree with TRBD1. After removal of 4 bases from V and 7 bases from J, the junction contained 13 bases not matched to a gene. Germline-derived CDR1 and CDR2 are SGHRS and YFSETQ. The CDR3 has 17 amino acids. CDR3 nucleotides: TGCGCCAGCAGCGAGCCGGCGGGACAGGGGTTGGGTGAAAAACTGTTTTTT. Protein: CASSEPAGQGLGEKLFF.

The gene calls are TRBV10-3 and TRBJ1-5, with D tentatively TRBD1 (5 bases). Germline V lookup: CDR1 ENHRY, CDR2 SYGVKD. The ends were cut back, 10 bases at V and 4 bases at J, with 11 bases in the middle. The CDR3 covers 12 residues. CDR3 sequence reads: CATGTGNQPQHF. The CDR3 nucleotides are TGTGCCACTGGGACGGGGAATCAGCCCCAGCATTTT.

CDR3 sequence: CASSPTSGGAPNTGELFF. The CDR3, as DNA: TGCGCCAGCAGCCCTACTAGCGGGGGGGCTCCGAACACCGGGGAGCTGTTTTTT. V usage is TRBV5-1 and J usage is TRBJ2-2; TRBD2 agrees at 13 bases. After removal of 4 bases from V and 0 bases from J, the junction contained 6 bases not matched to a gene. The CDR3 loop spans 18 amino acids. The germline gives CDR1 SGHRS, CDR2 YFSETQ.

The rearrangement uses TRBV6-5 and TRBJ2-3; perhaps TRBD2 as D (7 bases). V was pared by 6 bases and J by 4 bases, with 14 bases between. The germline gives CDR1 MNHEY, CDR2 SVGAGI. CDR3 length: 14 amino acids. CDR3 nucleotide sequence: TGTGCCAGCAGGCGGGGGCCCCCGCCAGATACGCAGTATTTT. It encodes CASRRGPPPDTQYF.